This T cell receptor (beta chain) was captured in a study of shared clonotypes between healthy human individuals. The junction had 3 bases not matched to a gene; V was cut back by 1 base and J by 3 bases. The germline CDR1 and CDR2 sequences are SQVTM and ANQGSEA. CDR3 length equals 16 residues. TCRdb keeps only in-frame clones here, not all; method: immunoSEQ multiplex PCR. The sample contains some 2,000,000 clones, nearly 97% of which appear only once. The V and J genes are TRBV29-1 and TRBJ2-1, with 13 bases that match TRBD2. Sequences were obtained from naive CD4+ T cells sorted from blood. This sample's subset: CD45RA+ positively selected. The receptor was isolated from a man aged 18-30 years in good health. The CDR3, as DNA: TGCAGCGTTGAAGGGACTAGCGGGAGACTCTACAATGAGCAGTTCTTC. Translated: CSVEGTSGRLYNEQFF.